The 13 T cell receptor beta chains below were found in one sample sequenced in a study of blood T cell repertoires in COVID-19. The protocol was immunoSEQ multiplex PCR, while the TCRdb copy is restricted to in-frame clones and leaves out a portion. The table has fewer than 350,000 clones, roughly 87% seen once. Sample: PBMCs or T cells enriched from blood (not recorded which). The receptors were gathered from a woman in her thirties or forties who had recovered from COVID-19.

This clone was seen a single time. The CDR3 sequence: CASSLNLQGARTQYF. CDR3 sequence (DNA): TGCGCCAGCAGCTTGAATCTCCAGGGGGCACGTACGCAGTATTTT. This rearrangement joins TRBV5-1 to TRBJ2-3, with 8 bases that match TRBD1. V lost 1 base, J lost 8 bases, and 9 bases stayed unmatched. CDR3 length equals 15 residues. CDR1 is SGHRS, CDR2 YFSETQ, per germline.

The rearrangement uses TRBV5-1 and TRBJ1-2; D may be TRBD1 (5 bases). The CDR3 covers 15 residues. Germline CDR1 reads SGHRS; CDR2 reads YFSETQ. The CDR3 sequence is CAQFWGGKGGYGYTF. CDR3 DNA sequence: TGCGCTCAGTTCTGGGGGGGAAAAGGAGGCTATGGCTACACCTTC. The whole variable domain, filled in from reference TRBV5-1 and TRBJ1-2, reads KAGVTQTPRYLIKTRGQQVTLSCSPISGHRSVSWYQQTPGQGLQFLFEYFSETQRNKGNFPGRFSGRQFSNSRSEMNVSTLELGDSALYLCAQFWGGKGGYGYTFGSGTRLTVV.

The rearrangement joins TRBV7-9 to TRBJ2-3; possibly TRBD1 for D (6 bases). The CDR3 is made up of 16 amino acids. Trimming stripped 6 bases from V and 4 bases from J, with 20 bases between. The V gene's germline CDR1 is SEHNR and CDR2 FQNEAQ (reference sequence). The CDR3 DNA is TGTGCCAGCAGGCACCTTGGACTGGCAGGGGCAGATACGCAGTATTTT. This gives the protein CASRHLGLAGADTQYF.

The chain links TRBV4-2 to TRBJ1-3; no definite D call. This CDR3 is built from 16 residues. Germline lookup yields CDR1 LGHNA and CDR2 YNFKEQ. The V gene lost 2 bases and the J gene lost 6 bases, with 17 bases spanning the gap. The CDR3 DNA follows: TGTGCCAGCAGCCAATATCCCCGGGGTTCTCAAAACACCATATATTTT. Translation: CASSQYPRGSQNTIYF.

This clone was counted only a few times. This sequence joins TRBV4-3 and TRBJ2-2; 10 nucleotides agree with TRBD2. V lost 3 bases and J lost 0; bases outside the gene matches: 4. There are 17 residues in the CDR3. Germline V gives CDR1 LGHNA, CDR2 YSLEER. The CDR3 sequence: CASSQGSGRSNTGELFF. Here the CDR3 DNA reads TGCGCCAGCAGCCAGGGTAGCGGGAGGTCGAACACCGGGGAGCTGTTTTTT.

The chain links TRBV19 to TRBJ2-5, with D possibly being TRBD1 (7 bases). The V end lost 3 bases, the J end lost 6 bases, and 14 bases lay between the germline ends. The CDR3 totals 14 residues. The germline V gene encodes CDR1 LNHDA and CDR2 SQIVND (reference sequence). In DNA form, the CDR3 reads TGTGCCAGTAGTATTTCGACAGGGAGGAAGACCCAGTACTTC. Translation: CASSISTGRKTQYF.

In DNA, the CDR3 is TGTGCCAGCAGTAGGGAGAATGAGCAGTTCTTC. Translating gives CASSRENEQFF. The V gene is TRBV28, the J gene TRBJ2-1, with TRBD2 as a possible D gene (5 bases). The CDR3 covers 11 residues. V lost 5 bases, J lost 7 bases, and 6 bases lay in between. In germline, CDR1 is MDHEN, CDR2 SYDVKM.

The chain recombines TRBV6-5 with TRBJ2-5, with 8 bases matching TRBD2. The germline CDR1 and CDR2 sequences are MNHEY and SVGAGI. This CDR3 comprises 14 residues. V shed 6 bases and J 0 bases; nucleotides not matched to a gene: 3. DNA for the CDR3: TGTGCCAGCAGGGTAGCGGGGTACCAAGAGACCCAGTACTTC. This gives the protein CASRVAGYQETQYF.

The V gene is TRBV15, the J gene TRBJ2-5; unclear D gene. V gave up 7 bases and J gave up 5 bases, with 17 bases separating them. This CDR3 comprises 14 residues. The germline V gene has CDR1 LNHNV and CDR2 YYDKDF (reference sequence). For the CDR3, the DNA is TGTGCCACCATGATGGGTCTAGGCCCGGAGACCCAGTACTTC. Translation gives CATMMGLGPETQYF.

J is TRBJ1-2 and V is TRBV28; 7 bases map to TRBD1. Germline CDR1 reads MDHEN; CDR2 reads SYDVKM. The CDR3 extends over 13 amino acids. V lost 7 bases and J lost 6; bases outside the gene matches: 8. Written as DNA, the CDR3 is TGTGCCAGCAAACTAGGGGGCAAAGATGGCTACACCTTC. Translating it yields CASKLGGKDGYTF.

A note on this clone: An end of the junction differs from the germline gene, which may be a read error. The chain recombines TRBV10-1 with TRBJ2-7, with D tentatively TRBD1 (6 bases). The germline V gene has CDR1 WNHNN and CDR2 SYGVQD (reference sequence). This CDR3 comprises 13 residues. In DNA, the CDR3 is TGCGCCAGCGCCCCTACAGGGCTGGAGCCCCACAACTTC. This codes for CASAPTGLEPHNF.

The J gene is TRBJ1-5, the V gene TRBV2; D call uncertain. The CDR3 totals 13 residues. Germline V gene sequence: CDR1 SNHLY, CDR2 FYNNEI. Between the trimmed V and J ends, which lost 4 bases and 3 bases, there was a span of 7 bases. The CDR3 nucleotides read TGTGCCAGCAGTGTAGACAACAATCAGCCCCAGCATTTT. Translated, it gives CASSVDNNQPQHF.

V is TRBV4-2 and J is TRBJ2-1; no clear D gene. Germline CDR1 reads LGHNA; CDR2 reads YNFKEQ. The CDR3 runs to 16 residues. V lost 0 bases and J lost 7, with 16 bases in between. The CDR3 coding sequence is TGTGCCAGCAGCCAAGACCTAGGAAGCCGTCGGAATGAGCAGTTCTTC. It codes for CASSQDLGSRRNEQFF.